A single sample is the source of the 32 T cell receptor beta chains below, sequenced in a study of blood T cell repertoires in COVID-19. Some clones are missing from TCRdb's copy, which holds only in-frame ones; the method was immunoSEQ multiplex PCR. The profile shows about 100,000 clones, around 87% of them singletons. The sample comprised peripheral blood. These receptor sequences come from a woman in her 30s with acute or convalescent COVID-19.

The chain links TRBV4-1 to TRBJ1-1; 7 nucleotides match TRBD1. The germline V gene encodes CDR1 MGHRA and CDR2 YSYEKL. Trimming at V came to 0 bases and at J to 5 bases, leaving 6 bases not matched to a gene. The CDR3 is 15 residues long. The CDR3 DNA follows: TGCGCCAGCAGCCAAGAAAGGGGACAGATAACTGAAGCTTTCTTT. Translated, it gives CASSQERGQITEAFF.

This chain joins TRBV2 and TRBJ2-5, with no clear D. This CDR3 has 13 amino acids. CDR1 and CDR2 (germline): SNHLY, FYNNEI. V lost 5 bases and J 1 base, leaving 8 bases between the germline ends. The chain's CDR3 is CASSTNFQETQYF. CDR3 nucleotides: TGTGCCAGCAGTACAAATTTCCAAGAGACCCAGTACTTC.

V is TRBV5-1 and J is TRBJ2-1; TRBD2 might be the D (5 bases). This CDR3 region has 14 residues. V dropped 3 bases and J dropped 1 base, with 8 bases sitting between them. Germline lookup yields CDR1 SGHRS and CDR2 YFSETQ. CDR3 region: CASSSDYSYNEQFF. The CDR3 region has the DNA TGCGCCAGCAGCTCAGACTATTCCTACAATGAGCAGTTCTTC.

V is TRBV5-1 and J is TRBJ2-3; D ambiguous. The V end lost 6 bases, the J end lost 0 bases, and 8 bases lay between the germline ends. This CDR3 region has 13 residues. Germline V CDR1 and CDR2: SGHRS, YFSETQ. The CDR3 spells CASTSFSTDTQYF. In DNA, the CDR3 is TGCGCCAGCACCTCCTTTAGCACAGATACGCAGTATTTT.

J is TRBJ1-2 and V is TRBV5-6; a weak D match, TRBD1 (6 bases). This CDR3 has 14 residues. CDR1 and CDR2 (germline): SGHDT, YYEEEE. V was trimmed by 6 bases and J by 4 bases, leaving 16 bases between them. This CDR3 is CASITGGAPYGYTF. Written as DNA, the CDR3 is TGTGCCAGCATCACTGGGGGGGCCCCCTATGGCTACACCTTC.

The V call is TRBV4-1, the J call TRBJ2-3; 10 bases are shared with TRBD2. Germline-derived CDR1 and CDR2 are MGHRA and YSYEKL. The ends lost 0 bases at V and 6 bases at J; junction bases unmatched: 12. The CDR3 runs to 18 residues. CDR3 amino acids: CASSQDPRGAGGQDTQYF. DNA for the CDR3: TGCGCCAGCAGCCAAGATCCCCGGGGAGCGGGGGGGCAGGATACGCAGTATTTT.

This clone occurred once. The V gene is TRBV10-2, the J gene TRBJ2-7; D might be TRBD1 (5 bases). V dropped 3 bases and J dropped 0 bases, with 12 bases sitting between them. There are 15 residues in the CDR3. The V gene's germline CDR1 is WSHSY and CDR2 SAAADI. CDR3: CASSEGAPASYEQYF. In DNA form, the CDR3 reads TGCGCCAGCAGTGAAGGGGCCCCCGCCTCCTACGAGCAGTACTTC.

The CDR3 protein is CATSDPDKSYEQYF. The CDR3 DNA reads TGTGCCACCAGTGACCCCGACAAGTCCTACGAGCAGTACTTC. The chain carries TRBV24-1 and TRBJ2-7, with D uncertain. Trimming pared 4 bases from V and 1 base from J, leaving 10 bases between. Germline-derived CDR1 and CDR2 are KGHDR and SFDVKD. This CDR3 has 14 amino acids.

The rearrangement uses TRBV4-1 and TRBJ2-1; 10 nucleotides match TRBD2. V dropped 4 bases and J dropped 2; count of bases not matched to a gene: 2. In germline, CDR1 is MGHRA, CDR2 YSYEKL. This CDR3 comprises 15 residues. This CDR3 reads CASSLTSGAYNEQFF. CDR3 DNA sequence: TGCGCCAGCAGCCTTACTAGCGGGGCCTACAATGAGCAGTTCTTC.

This chain connects TRBV23-1 to TRBJ1-6; 8 positions match TRBD1. TRBV23-1 is labeled an ORF, and its function is uncertain. The ends lost 4 bases at V and 9 bases at J; junction bases unmatched: 23. This CDR3 region has 20 residues. The CDR3, as DNA: TGCGCCAGCAGTCGACTGTTGATAGGGATTCAGGACAGGGCCGGTTCACCCCTCCACTTT. Its translation: CASSRLLIGIQDRAGSPLHF.

The chain carries TRBV5-5 and TRBJ1-2; TRBD1 aligns across 8 bases. Germline CDR1 is SGHKS and CDR2 is YYEKEE (reference sequence). This CDR3 region has 14 residues. The V and J ends lost 0 bases and 4 bases, in that order; junction bases with no gene match: 2. CDR3 bases: TGTGCCAGCAGCTTGGGGGACAGGCCCTATGGCTACACCTTC. Translation gives CASSLGDRPYGYTF.

This chain links TRBV11-3 with TRBJ1-4; weak D call: TRBD1 (5 bases). Germline CDR1 SGHNT, CDR2 YENEEA. Deletions cut 4 bases from V and 6 bases from J, with 30 bases between. The CDR3 totals 20 residues. The CDR3 loop reads CASSSKLMGSPWGDDEKLFF. The DNA for the CDR3 is TGTGCCAGCAGCTCGAAACTGATGGGTTCGCCTTGGGGGGATGATGAAAAACTGTTTTTT.

The chain's CDR3 is CASSPWGGAGQPQHF. Here the CDR3 DNA reads TGTGCCAGTAGTCCCTGGGGGGGGGCAGGGCAGCCCCAGCATTTT. The chain uses TRBV19 and TRBJ1-5, with TRBD1 as a possible D gene (6 bases). Trimming left V 5 bases short and J 7 bases short, with 18 bases between. Germline V gene sequence: CDR1 LNHDA, CDR2 SQIVND (reference sequence). The CDR3 sequence is 15 residues long.

The chain links TRBV28 to TRBJ2-1, with 9 bases aligning to TRBD2. CDR1 is MDHEN and CDR2 is SYDVKM in the germline V gene. V lost 5 bases, J lost 1 base, and 9 bases stayed unmatched. The CDR3 has 17 residues. The CDR3 DNA is TGTGCCAGCAGTGGGGGAGCGGGGGGAGGATCCTACAATGAGCAGTTCTTC. As protein: CASSGGAGGGSYNEQFF. Full variable domain (rest looked up from reference TRBV28 and TRBJ2-1): DVKVTQSSRYLVKRTGEKVFLECVQDMDHENMFWYRQDPGLGLRLIYFSYDVKMKEKGDIPEGYSVSREKKERFSLILESASTNQTSMYLCASSGGAGGGSYNEQFFGPGTRLTVL.

The rearrangement uses TRBV7-8 and TRBJ1-2; D is possibly TRBD1 (6 bases). V lost 4 bases, J lost 8 bases, and 17 bases lay in between. The CDR3 length is 14 residues. Germline V gene lookup returns CDR1 SGHVS and CDR2 FQNEAQ. The CDR3 nucleotides are TGTGCCAGCAGCTCGACAGGAGGAGCGGGGGGCTACACCTTC. This translates into CASSSTGGAGGYTF.

The rearrangement uses TRBV9 and TRBJ1-6; maybe TRBD1 (5 bases). The CDR3 totals 13 residues. Germline CDR1 SGDLS, CDR2 YYNGEE. The V gene lost 3 bases and the J gene lost 7 bases, with 8 bases spanning the gap. The CDR3 is CASSGGRNSPLHF. The DNA of the CDR3 is TGTGCCAGCAGCGGGGGCCGAAATTCACCCCTCCACTTT.

The chain uses TRBV30 and TRBJ1-6; TRBD1 matches at 9 bases. J was trimmed by 10 bases and V by 5 bases; bases with no gene match: 12. The CDR3 has 15 amino acids. CDR1 and CDR2 from the germline V gene are GTSNPN and SVGIG (reference sequence). The CDR3 DNA sequence: TGTGCCTGGGACAGGGGGGATCTAGTCGGGTCACCCCTCCACTTT. This encodes CAWDRGDLVGSPLHF.

The chain has TRBV10-3 and TRBJ1-5, with D unresolved. CDR3 length: 14 amino acids. From germline, CDR1 is ENHRY and CDR2 SYGVKD. V dropped 4 bases and J dropped 5 bases, with 12 bases sitting between them. The CDR3 DNA sequence: TGTGCCATCAGTGCGAGGTTTTGGGATCAGCCCCAGCATTTT. Translating gives CAISARFWDQPQHF.

This chain uses TRBV6-5 with TRBJ2-2; the D is unclear. V lost 5 bases, J lost 2 bases, and 9 bases lay in between. Germline values: CDR1 MNHEY, CDR2 SVGAGI. There are 14 residues in the CDR3. CDR3 in DNA: TGTGCCAGCAGTACAAACAGAAACACCGGGGAGCTGTTTTTT. It is translated as CASSTNRNTGELFF.

The gene calls are TRBV30 and TRBJ1-1, with D hard to call. CDR3 length: 13 residues. The V gene's germline CDR1 is GTSNPN and CDR2 SVGIG (reference sequence). V was trimmed by 2 bases and J by 6 bases, leaving 13 bases between them. CDR3 loop: CAWSFLREAEAFF. CDR3 nucleotide sequence: TGTGCCTGGAGTTTCCTAAGGGAGGCTGAAGCTTTCTTT.

This sequence joins TRBV19 and TRBJ1-4; TRBD1 matches 7 bases. This CDR3 is 15 amino acids long. Germline CDR1 and CDR2: LNHDA and SQIVND (reference sequence). J gave up 3 bases and V 4 bases, and 5 bases lay outside the gene matches. CDR3 in amino acids: CASSTIDRANEKLFF. DNA of the CDR3: TGTGCCAGTAGTACGATCGACAGGGCTAATGAAAAACTGTTTTTT.

This chain uses TRBV7-3 with TRBJ2-1; D may be TRBD1 (5 bases). Germline values: CDR1 SGHTA, CDR2 FQGTGA. The CDR3 runs to 13 residues. V gave up 0 bases and J gave up 9 bases, with 9 bases separating them. The CDR3 protein is CASSLTYTGEQFF. The CDR3 nucleotides are TGTGCCAGCAGCTTAACGTATACAGGTGAGCAGTTCTTC.

The chain couples TRBV28 to TRBJ2-7, with TRBD1 matching 8 bases. Germline V gene lookup returns CDR1 MDHEN and CDR2 SYDVKM. The CDR3 is 14 amino acids. V was pared by 5 bases and J by 3 bases, with 6 bases of the junction left unmatched. Here the CDR3 reads CASSPTGANYEQYF. For the CDR3, the DNA is TGTGCCAGCAGTCCGACAGGGGCTAACTACGAGCAGTACTTC.

The chain employs TRBV5-5 and TRBJ1-6; TRBD1 agrees at 7 bases. The CDR3 loop spans 15 amino acids. Germline V gene data show CDR1 as SGHKS and CDR2 as YYEKEE (reference sequence). The V segment lost 3 bases and the J segment 8 bases; nucleotides outside the gene matches: 8. Written as DNA, the CDR3 is TGTGCCAGCAGCTACCTACAGGGGTTCGATTCACCCCTCCACTTT. This translates into CASSYLQGFDSPLHF.

The J gene is TRBJ2-4, the V gene TRBV13; TRBD1 matches 9 bases. Germline V gives CDR1 PRHDT, CDR2 FYEKMQ (reference sequence). The ends lost 4 bases at V and 5 bases at J; junction bases unmatched: 9. The CDR3 has 16 residues. This CDR3 is CASSSTYRGPQNIQYF. For the CDR3, the DNA is TGTGCCAGCAGCTCGACCTACAGGGGGCCTCAAAACATTCAGTACTTC. Full variable domain (outside the CDR3, taken from reference TRBV13 and TRBJ2-4): AAGVIQSPRHLIKEKRETATLKCYPIPRHDTVYWYQQGPGQDPQFLISFYEKMQSDKGSIPDRFSAQQFSDYHSELNMSSLELGDSALYFCASSSTYRGPQNIQYFGAGTRLSVL.

V usage is TRBV18 and J usage is TRBJ2-7, with 7 bases identical to TRBD2. Trimming took 3 bases from V and 3 from J; bases not matched to a gene: 2. Germline V gene data show CDR1 as KGHSH and CDR2 as LQKENI. This CDR3 contains 13 residues. The CDR3 DNA reads as TGTGCCAGCTCACCGGGGGGGGTCTACGAGCAGTACTTC. Residues: CASSPGGVYEQYF.

CDR3 region: CASSLQGGPYEQYF. CDR3 DNA sequence: TGTGCCAGCAGTTTACAGGGGGGACCCTACGAGCAGTACTTC. V gene TRBV27 combines with J gene TRBJ2-7; D might be TRBD1 (7 bases). The CDR3 runs 14 residues. Germline V gene lookup returns CDR1 MNHEY and CDR2 SMNVEV (reference sequence). V was trimmed by 2 bases and J by 2 bases, leaving 10 bases between them.

This clone was observed at least ten times. In DNA, the CDR3 is TGCGCCAGCAGCCAAGGCCGGGACACAGCTTTCACCGGGGAGCTGTTTTTT. Amino acids: CASSQGRDTAFTGELFF. This chain joins TRBV4-1 and TRBJ2-2; possibly TRBD1 for D (6 bases). The CDR3 has 17 residues. The V and J ends lost 1 base and 4 bases respectively, with 16 bases between them. The V gene's germline CDR1 is MGHRA and CDR2 YSYEKL.

The chain couples TRBV5-6 to TRBJ1-2; 10 bases are shared with TRBD1. The CDR3 has 15 residues. V trimming: 4 bases; J trimming: 7 bases; junction bases outside the gene matches: 10. The germline V gene encodes CDR1 SGHDT and CDR2 YYEEEE. The CDR3: CASSPPGQGFIGYTF. The CDR3 DNA reads TGTGCCAGCAGCCCACCGGGACAGGGGTTTATTGGCTACACCTTC.

The rearrangement uses TRBV2 and TRBJ2-1; 8 bases are a match to TRBD1. V was pared by 4 bases and J by 6 bases, with 5 bases of the junction left unmatched. This CDR3 comprises 14 residues. The germline CDR1 and CDR2 sequences are SNHLY and FYNNEI. The CDR3 coding sequence is TGTGCCAGCAGTGGGGTGACAGGGGTCAATGAGCAGTTCTTC. As protein: CASSGVTGVNEQFF.

The chain has TRBV6-4 and TRBJ1-2, with D perhaps TRBD1 (6 bases). V was pared by 6 bases and J by 8 bases, with 16 bases between. This CDR3 has 13 amino acids. Germline V gene data show CDR1 as MRHNA and CDR2 as SNTAGT. CDR3 nucleotide sequence: TGTGCCAGCAGGGGGACATCCATTGGAGGCTACACCTTC. Amino acid sequence: CASRGTSIGGYTF.

The chain is built from TRBV28 and TRBJ2-2; D is undetermined. The V end lost 0 bases, the J end lost 0 bases, and 5 bases lay between the germline ends. Germline CDR1 and CDR2: MDHEN and SYDVKM. The CDR3 has 15 amino acids. The CDR3 here is CASSLWGANTGELFF. The DNA for the CDR3 is TGTGCCAGCAGTTTATGGGGCGCGAACACCGGGGAGCTGTTTTTT.